This entry concerns a single T cell receptor beta chain. As yet, its antigen is unknown. Germline lookup yields CDR1 DFQATT and CDR2 SNEGSKA (reference sequence). This CDR3 has 11 residues. V was clipped by 0 bases and J by 11 bases, with 10 bases between them. The primer mix had 60 Vbeta and 13 Jbeta primers. The protocol was immunoSEQ multiplex PCR, while the TCRdb copy is restricted to in-frame clones and leaves out a portion. The sample has roughly 100,000 clones, almost 70% seen once. The sample is drawn from a study of cytomegalovirus exposure and HLA in healthy donors. Study in general: There were approximately 80 million unique TCRs (from HLA-typed donors) in an early data release. Study-wide points: In a later analysis, a missense DCLRE1C variant was linked to TCR beta V- and J-gene trimming. CMV serostatus was the only immune exposure information that was available. A few V segments could not be told apart, such as TRBV6-2 and TRBV6-3, and were left out.

The specimen sequenced was PBMCs. The V call is TRBV20-1, the J call TRBJ1-1; D not resolved. The source of this sequence is a man aged 25-40 years in good health and CMV-seronegative. The chain's CDR3 is CSARDHREAFF. As DNA, the CDR3 is TGCAGTGCTAGAGATCACAGAGAGGCTTTCTTT.